The 24 T cell receptor beta chains below were found in one sample sequenced in a study of human T cells and chemical hapten exposure. Indicated time point: healthy volunteer bleed at 6 weeks. The starting material, unfractionated whole blood, was used for total RNA extraction. From the RACE reads, TCRdb called clonotypes with MiXCR, one entry per CDR3 protein. The sample includes approximately 81,000 distinct CDR3 sequences, 8.6% of them seen just once. What was sequenced was whole blood. All receptors come from a male donor in good health. Some clones in this sample may be carry-over from other donors' samples.

This clonotype was seen ten or more times. The J gene is TRBJ2-4, the V gene TRBV29-1, with D perhaps matching TRBD1 (8 bases). In germline, CDR1 is SQVTM, CDR2 ANQGSEA. V was shortened by 0 bases and J by 6 bases, with 18 bases between the two germline ends. CDR3 length: 16 residues. As DNA, the CDR3 is TGCAGCGTTGAAGACGCCCGGACAGGGAGGGGAAACATTCAGTACTTC. The encoded protein is CSVEDARTGRGNIQYF.

Remarks on this clonotype: A much larger clone sits a single nucleotide away, making a read error possible. The V and J genes are TRBV9 and TRBJ1-6; weak D call: TRBD1 (6 bases). V lost 3 bases, J lost 2 bases, and 12 bases lay in between. CDR1 and CDR2 from the germline V gene are SGDLS and YYNGEE. This CDR3 is 16 amino acids long. This CDR3 is CASSAGRGPYNSPLHF. DNA of the CDR3: TGTGCCAGCAGCGCGGGCAGGGGACCCTATAATTCACCCCTCCACTTT.

The rearrangement uses TRBV29-1 and TRBJ1-1; D not certain. V dropped 6 bases and J dropped 10 bases, with 15 bases sitting between them. This CDR3 has 11 residues. Germline V gene sequence: CDR1 SQVTM, CDR2 ANQGSEA. CDR3 sequence: CSVIRALGAFF. In DNA form, the CDR3 reads TGCAGCGTCATCCGGGCCCTGGGAGCTTTCTTT.

This clonotype was found a few times. The chain joins TRBV14 to TRBJ1-5; D perhaps matches TRBD1 (6 bases). With 4 bases removed from V and 4 bases from J, the gap between germline ends came to 8 bases. The CDR3 runs to 13 residues. CDR1 and CDR2 from the germline V gene are SGHDN and FVKESK. The DNA of the CDR3 is TGTGCCAGCAGCCGAGGGGGGAATCAGCCCCAGCATTTT. It encodes CASSRGGNQPQHF.

This clonotype was counted a few times. The chain links TRBV10-3 to TRBJ2-7, with 7 bases fitting TRBD1. The germline V gene encodes CDR1 ENHRY and CDR2 SYGVKD. V lost 6 bases to trimming and J lost 3 bases; unmatched junction nucleotides: 11. This CDR3 has 15 residues. Here the CDR3 DNA reads TGTGCCATCAGCGAGGGGGCAGAAAGTCGCTACGAGCAGTACTTC. This encodes CAISEGAESRYEQYF.

This clonotype was counted a few times. The chain carries TRBV12-3 or TRBV12-4 and TRBJ2-7, with 9 bases lining up with TRBD1. The ends lost 5 bases at V and 0 bases at J; junction bases unmatched: 17. The length of the CDR3 is 19 residues. CDR3 bases: TGTGCCAGCAGTCCCTCCTTGGACCCCCGGGACAGGGTCTCCTACGAGCAGTACTTC. It encodes CASSPSLDPRDRVSYEQYF.

This clonotype was counted only a few times. The J gene is TRBJ1-5, the V gene TRBV2; unclear D gene. V was pared by 3 bases and J by 3 bases, with 3 bases between. The CDR3 length is 12 residues. Germline V gene lookup returns CDR1 SNHLY and CDR2 FYNNEI. The CDR3 reads CASSEANQPQHF. The DNA for the CDR3 is TGTGCCAGCAGTGAGGCCAATCAGCCCCAGCATTTT.

This clonotype came up a few times. The chain combines TRBV20-1 with TRBJ1-4, with 8 bases aligning to TRBD1. V lost 5 bases, J lost 5 bases, and 7 bases stayed unmatched. CDR3 length: 14 residues. Germline V gives CDR1 DFQATT, CDR2 SNEGSKA (reference sequence). CDR3 amino acids: CSARLTGANEKLFF. CDR3 DNA sequence: TGCAGTGCTCGACTGACAGGGGCAAATGAAAAACTGTTTTTT.

This clonotype was seen a few times. The rearrangement uses TRBV18 and TRBJ2-7, with D possibly TRBD1 on 6 matching bases. The CDR3 has 15 amino acids. V was pared by 5 bases and J by 0 bases, with 14 bases between. Germline lookup yields CDR1 KGHSH and CDR2 LQKENI. The CDR3 spells CASSAQTGTSYEQYF. CDR3 in DNA: TGTGCCAGCTCAGCTCAAACAGGGACCTCCTACGAGCAGTACTTC.

This sequence joins TRBV20-1 and TRBJ2-7; TRBD1 matches at 8 bases. The CDR3 has 14 amino acids. V lost 6 bases and J lost 4; bases outside the gene matches: 11. The germline CDR1 and CDR2 sequences are DFQATT and SNEGSKA (reference sequence). The CDR3, as DNA: TGCAGTGCCCTAGCACCGACAGGGGCATACGAGCAGTACTTC. Amino acids: CSALAPTGAYEQYF.

The chain carries TRBV27 and TRBJ1-4, with TRBD1 matching 12 bases. The V gene end was trimmed by 5 bases and the J gene end by 7 bases; junction bases not matched to a gene: 8. This CDR3 is built from 16 residues. CDR1 is MNHEY, CDR2 SMNVEV, per germline (reference sequence). CDR3: CASSRRDRGRGEKLFF. The CDR3 coding sequence is TGTGCCAGCAGTCGGAGGGACAGGGGGCGAGGTGAAAAACTGTTTTTT.

Many counts were recorded for this clonotype. The chain couples TRBV20-1 to TRBJ2-3, with 10 bases aligning to TRBD2. Germline CDR1 reads DFQATT; CDR2 reads SNEGSKA (reference sequence). The CDR3 loop spans 15 amino acids. V gave up 0 bases and J gave up 3 bases; unmatched junction bases: 3. CDR3 region: CSAREGLAFTDTQYF. The DNA for the CDR3 is TGCAGTGCTAGAGAGGGACTAGCGTTTACAGATACGCAGTATTTT.

The chain combines TRBV4-2 with TRBJ1-5, with a weak D call TRBD1 (5 bases). Deletions cut 1 base from V and 0 bases from J, with 16 bases between. This CDR3 contains 18 residues. Germline CDR1 reads LGHNA; CDR2 reads YNFKEQ. CDR3 loop: CASSQVIITGYSNQPQHF. CDR3 sequence (DNA): TGTGCCAGCAGCCAAGTGATCATCACAGGCTATAGCAATCAGCCCCAGCATTTT.

This clonotype was observed at least ten times. The chain joins TRBV4-3 to TRBJ1-3; TRBD1 is a possible D gene (5 bases). V gave up 4 bases and J gave up 4 bases, with 11 bases separating them. The CDR3 is 14 amino acids. Germline V CDR1 and CDR2: LGHNA, YSLEER. The CDR3 coding sequence is TGCGCCAGCAGCCCAGGGACTGTAGGAAACACCATATATTTT. Translation gives CASSPGTVGNTIYF.

This clonotype was detected ten times or more. V usage is TRBV6-5 and J usage is TRBJ2-3; 8 nucleotides line up with TRBD2. The junction had 6 bases not matched to a gene; V was cut back by 0 bases and J by 4 bases. The CDR3 totals 16 residues. Germline lookup yields CDR1 MNHEY and CDR2 SVGAGI. The chain's CDR3 is CASSYSRGAGADTQYF. The CDR3 DNA sequence: TGTGCCAGCAGTTACTCGCGGGGGGCGGGGGCAGATACGCAGTATTTT.

The V call is TRBV18, the J call TRBJ1-5; 7 bases line up with TRBD1. This CDR3 contains 13 residues. Germline V gene data show CDR1 as KGHSH and CDR2 as LQKENI. V gave up 6 bases and J gave up 5 bases; unmatched junction bases: 4. The DNA for the CDR3 is TGTGCCAGCTCCCAGGGGGGGGATCAGCCCCAGCATTTT. This translates into CASSQGGDQPQHF.

At least ten counts were recorded for this clonotype. The DNA is left out, because the CDR3 cannot be placed on it with certainty; the CDR3 is given as TCRdb lists it. The gene calls are TRBV6-5 and TRBJ2-1; no check of the table's D call, TRBD2, against the DNA was made. Germline-derived CDR1 and CDR2 are MNHEY and SVGAGI. Counting both end residues, the CDR3 totals 14 amino acids. CDR3 sequence: CASSSSGGYNEQFF.

The chain joins TRBV27 to TRBJ2-1; 11 bases are a match to TRBD1. CDR3 length: 17 residues. In germline, CDR1 is MNHEY, CDR2 SMNVEV (reference sequence). V gave up 8 bases and J gave up 3 bases; unmatched junction bases: 12. In DNA form, the CDR3 reads TGTGCCAGCCGCGGACAGGGGGCGACCGACGTCTACAATGAGCAGTTCTTC. Translated, it gives CASRGQGATDVYNEQFF.

This clonotype was seen more than once but under ten times. The chain joins TRBV3-1 to TRBJ2-5; D is unclear. Trimming took 1 base from V and 1 from J, leaving 7 bases between them. Germline CDR1 and CDR2: LGHDT and YNNKEL (reference sequence). This CDR3 comprises 14 residues. This CDR3 reads CASSQGRPQETQYF. The CDR3 DNA sequence: TGTGCCAGCAGCCAAGGCAGGCCCCAAGAGACCCAGTACTTC.

The table lists this clonotype with a few counts. This sequence joins TRBV6-5 and TRBJ2-7, with 7 bases matching TRBD2. The CDR3 is made up of 18 amino acids. Trimming at V came to 5 bases and at J to 0 bases, leaving 16 bases not matched to a gene. The V gene's germline CDR1 is MNHEY and CDR2 SVGAGI. In DNA form, the CDR3 reads TGTGCCAGCAGTCAAACTCCACCTGGACTAGGGAGCTCCTACGAGCAGTACTTC. It is translated as CASSQTPPGLGSSYEQYF.

J is TRBJ1-4 and V is TRBV4-3; TRBD1 might be the D (6 bases). This CDR3 is built from 16 residues. Germline values: CDR1 LGHNA, CDR2 YSLEER. V was trimmed by 4 bases and J by 6 bases, leaving 18 bases between them. CDR3 amino acids: CASSREIAGGDEKLFF. The CDR3 bases are TGCGCCAGCAGCCGCGAAATAGCGGGGGGCGATGAAAAACTGTTTTTT.

This clonotype was recorded a few times. This chain links TRBV6-2 or TRBV6-3 with TRBJ1-5; D is perhaps TRBD1 (5 bases). V was clipped by 6 bases and J by 4 bases, with 10 bases between them. Germline assignment: CDR1 MNHEY and CDR2 SVGEGT. The CDR3 loop spans 13 amino acids. CDR3 bases: TGTGCCAGCAGAAGGGACGGTAATCAGCCCCAGCATTTT. Protein sequence: CASRRDGNQPQHF.

This clonotype turned up a few times. This rearrangement joins TRBV6-1 to TRBJ1-2; D uncertain. The CDR3 is 12 residues long. The germline V and J ends were trimmed by 10 bases and 8 bases, with 17 bases remaining between them. Germline loops: CDR1 MNHNS, CDR2 SASEGT. Here the CDR3 DNA reads TGTGCCACCGTAGGTGGTTGGGAAGGCTACACCTTC. This translates into CATVGGWEGYTF.

This clonotype was counted a few times. The genes are TRBV7-9 and TRBJ2-4; D is unclear. This CDR3 has 13 amino acids. Germline V CDR1 and CDR2: SEHNR, FQNEAQ (reference sequence). Trimming cost V 5 bases and J 2 bases, with 7 bases left between them. CDR3 DNA sequence: TGTGCCAGCAGCCCCAAACCCAAAAACATTCAGTACTTC. It is translated as CASSPKPKNIQYF.